The 26 T cell receptor beta chains reported below all come from one sample, sequenced in a study of T cells in localized non-small cell lung cancer. Using immunoSEQ multiplex PCR, the repertoire was profiled, and TCRdb retains in-frame clones only, with some absent. Seen here are approximately 52,000 clones, 70% to 85% observed once, and the top ten hold around a sixth. The input for sequencing was peripheral blood, taken before any cancer treatment. These receptors originate from a man aged 35 to 69 with stage I squamous cell lung carcinoma.

The count of this clone is one. This sequence joins TRBV5-1 and TRBJ1-5; the D is unclear. CDR3 size: 13 residues. Trimming pared 0 bases from V and 4 bases from J, leaving 5 bases between. In germline, CDR1 is SGHRS, CDR2 YFSETQ. The CDR3 loop reads CASSLEVNQPQHF. For the CDR3, the DNA is TGCGCCAGCAGCTTGGAGGTAAATCAGCCCCAGCATTTT.

The V call is TRBV5-1, the J call TRBJ2-4, with 9 bases lining up with TRBD1. This CDR3 region has 14 residues. V lost 5 bases to trimming and J lost 6 bases; unmatched junction nucleotides: 6. The germline CDR1 and CDR2 sequences are SGHRS and YFSETQ. As DNA, the CDR3 is TGCGCCAGCAGACCCGGGACAGGGATAAACATTCAGTACTTC. Translating gives CASRPGTGINIQYF.

The J gene is TRBJ2-7, the V gene TRBV2; no clear D. Trimming stripped 6 bases from V and 2 bases from J, with 11 bases between. Germline V gene data show CDR1 as SNHLY and CDR2 as FYNNEI. This CDR3 has 13 amino acids. The CDR3 nucleotides are TGTGCCAGCAGAGGTCCCTCGGCCTACGAGCAGTACTTC. Translation gives CASRGPSAYEQYF.

Notes on this clone: Other DNA sequences in this specimen translate into the identical CDR3. This sequence joins TRBV2 and TRBJ1-4; tentatively, D is TRBD1 (5 bases). This CDR3 spans 15 amino acids. CDR1 SNHLY and CDR2 FYNNEI come from the germline V gene. V was pared by 1 base and J by 4 bases, with 10 bases between. In nucleotides, the CDR3 is TGTGCCAGCAGTGAAGGGGGCCAAGGTAATGAAAAACTGTTTTTT. Its protein product is CASSEGGQGNEKLFF. Variable domain in full (rest from reference TRBV2 and TRBJ1-4): EPEVTQTPSHQVTQMGQEVILRCVPISNHLYFYWYRQILGQKVEFLVSFYNNEISEKSEIFDDQFSVERPDGSNFTLKIRSTKLEDSAMYFCASSEGGQGNEKLFFGSGTQLSVL.

This chain joins TRBV4-1 and TRBJ2-5; the match to TRBD1 covers 7 bases. Looked up from germline, CDR1 is MGHRA and CDR2 is YSYEKL. V trimming: 0 bases; J trimming: 4 bases; junction bases outside the gene matches: 5. This CDR3 has 15 residues. The CDR3 bases are TGCGCCAGCAGCCAAGATCCGGCAGGGGGAGAGACCCAGTACTTC. Protein sequence: CASSQDPAGGETQYF.

The V and J genes are TRBV28 and TRBJ1-3; D call uncertain. The CDR3 is 12 residues long. Germline V lookup: CDR1 MDHEN, CDR2 SYDVKM. V shed 7 bases and J shed 4 bases, with 8 bases lying between them. CDR3 region: CASTLVGNTIYF. In nucleotides, the CDR3 is TGTGCCAGCACCCTTGTGGGAAACACCATATATTTT.

The V call is TRBV7-7, the J call TRBJ2-5; D uncertain. In germline, CDR1 is SSHAT, CDR2 FNYEAQ (reference sequence). The CDR3 is 13 amino acids. Trimming pared 5 bases from V and 4 bases from J, leaving 11 bases between. DNA for the CDR3: TGTGCCAGCAGCCGTAGCCCGAGAGAGACCCAGTACTTC. It codes for CASSRSPRETQYF.

The chain has TRBV11-1 and TRBJ2-7, with TRBD1 identical over 8 bases. The CDR3 sequence is 15 residues long. The trim removed 5 bases at V and 6 bases at J, leaving 12 bases unmatched. Germline lookup yields CDR1 SGHAT and CDR2 FQDESV (reference sequence). CDR3: CASSHGRAGGSEQYF. The CDR3 nucleotides read TGTGCCAGCAGCCACGGACGGGCAGGGGGCTCCGAGCAGTACTTC.

The rearrangement links TRBV27 to TRBJ1-4; D gene ambiguous. The CDR3 consists of 15 residues. CDR1 and CDR2 (germline): MNHEY, SMNVEV (reference sequence). With 5 bases removed from V and 7 bases from J, the gap between germline ends came to 17 bases. CDR3 DNA sequence: TGTGCCAGCAGTCCCCTGCAGAGAGTAGGTGAAAAACTGTTTTTT. This codes for CASSPLQRVGEKLFF.

This clone was seen only a few times. The chain has TRBV7-9 and TRBJ1-3; 8 nucleotides match TRBD1. Per germline, CDR1 SEHNR and CDR2 FQNEAQ (reference sequence). V lost 5 bases to trimming and J lost 4 bases; unmatched junction nucleotides: 7. The CDR3 totals 15 residues. The CDR3 spells CASSPQGARGNTIYF. The CDR3 nucleotides read TGTGCCAGCAGCCCCCAGGGGGCGAGAGGAAACACCATATATTTT.

The chain couples TRBV5-1 to TRBJ2-5, with 8 bases that match TRBD2. Trimming took 7 bases from V and 1 from J; bases not matched to a gene: 3. Per the germline V gene, CDR1 is SGHRS and CDR2 is YFSETQ. The CDR3 totals 13 residues. The CDR3 protein is CASGSGGQETQYF. The CDR3 bases are TGCGCCAGCGGCAGCGGGGGCCAAGAGACCCAGTACTTC.

The rearrangement uses TRBV9 and TRBJ2-5; 10 nucleotides align to TRBD2. The V gene's germline CDR1 is SGDLS and CDR2 YYNGEE. V lost 1 base and J lost 1; bases outside the gene matches: 10. This CDR3 spans 18 amino acids. The CDR3 is CASSVRGSGGAAQETQYF. As DNA, the CDR3 is TGTGCCAGCAGCGTAAGAGGGAGCGGGGGGGCCGCCCAAGAGACCCAGTACTTC.

The genes are TRBV19 and TRBJ1-1; D is ambiguous. The CDR3 has 13 amino acids. CDR1 and CDR2 from the germline V gene are LNHDA and SQIVND (reference sequence). The V and J ends lost 6 bases and 0 bases respectively, with 8 bases between them. In DNA, the CDR3 is TGTGCCAGTAGGTCAGAACTGAACACTGAAGCTTTCTTT. Amino acids: CASRSELNTEAFF.

The V call is TRBV7-9, the J call TRBJ2-3; D may be TRBD2 (6 bases). The CDR3 extends over 12 amino acids. The V gene lost 8 bases and the J gene lost 2 bases, with 8 bases spanning the gap. Germline CDR1 and CDR2: SEHNR and FQNEAQ (reference sequence). In DNA form, the CDR3 reads TGTGCCAGCGGGGGGAACACAGATACGCAGTATTTT. It codes for CASGGNTDTQYF.

In regard to this clone: One junction end does not reproduce the germline sequence, and a read error may be involved. The rearrangement links TRBV4-1 to TRBJ1-5; a possible D gene is TRBD1 (6 bases). The germline gives CDR1 MGHRA, CDR2 YSYEKL. The CDR3 extends over 14 amino acids. The CDR3 region has the DNA TGTGCCAGCAGCCTGGGGGCAGGGAGTCAGCCCCAGCATTTT. Translated, it gives CASSLGAGSQPQHF.

The V call is TRBV19, the J call TRBJ2-1, with D perhaps TRBD2 (6 bases). The CDR3 runs 15 residues. V was shortened by 7 bases and J by 0 bases, with 13 bases between the two germline ends. Germline V CDR1 and CDR2: LNHDA, SQIVND (reference sequence). DNA for the CDR3: TGTGCCAGTAAGAGTTGGGGGGACTCCTACAATGAGCAGTTCTTC. It is translated as CASKSWGDSYNEQFF.

This chain uses TRBV11-1 with TRBJ2-2; no clear D. Trimming removed 3 bases from V and 2 bases from J, with 13 bases in between. The V gene's germline CDR1 is SGHAT and CDR2 FQDESV (reference sequence). There are 16 residues in the CDR3. CDR3 bases: TGTGCCAGCAGCTTTACTACCCCGGGCAACACCGGGGAGCTGTTTTTT. Translating gives CASSFTTPGNTGELFF.

The gene calls are TRBV19 and TRBJ1-4; TRBD1 is a possible D gene (5 bases). V dropped 4 bases and J dropped 0 bases, with 9 bases sitting between them. The CDR3 consists of 15 residues. CDR1 is LNHDA, CDR2 SQIVND, per germline (reference sequence). The chain's CDR3 is CASSNRIATNEKLFF. CDR3 bases: TGTGCCAGTAGTAACAGGATTGCAACTAATGAAAAACTGTTTTTT.

The V call is TRBV29-1, the J call TRBJ1-1, with a tentative D call TRBD1 (5 bases). V shed 5 bases and J shed 4 bases, with 20 bases lying between them. The germline CDR1 and CDR2 sequences are SQVTM and ANQGSEA. This CDR3 has 15 amino acids. CDR3: CSVQVGALFSTEAFF. CDR3 bases: TGCAGCGTTCAAGTCGGGGCCCTTTTTTCCACTGAAGCTTTCTTT.

The chain employs TRBV6-5 and TRBJ1-1, with D possibly matching TRBD1 (5 bases). The CDR3 has 14 residues. V dropped 4 bases and J dropped 1 base, with 10 bases sitting between them. Germline CDR1 MNHEY, CDR2 SVGAGI. Written as DNA, the CDR3 is TGTGCCAGCAGTTCTGGGGGACGGAACACTGAAGCTTTCTTT. Its protein product is CASSSGGRNTEAFF.

V usage is TRBV30 and J usage is TRBJ2-7, with TRBD1 identical over 7 bases. Germline loops: CDR1 GTSNPN, CDR2 SVGIG (reference sequence). The CDR3 sequence is 13 residues long. The J segment lost 1 base and the V segment lost 6 bases, leaving 6 bases of the junction unmatched. As DNA, the CDR3 is TGTGCCTGTAGACAGGGTGTATCCTACGAGCAGTACTTC. Translating it yields CACRQGVSYEQYF.

The genes are TRBV27 and TRBJ1-2, with D hard to call. V was cut by 8 bases and J by 4 bases, with 11 bases left in between. CDR1 is MNHEY and CDR2 is SMNVEV in the germline V gene (reference sequence). There are 12 residues in the CDR3. The CDR3 loop reads CASGGIGYGYTF. CDR3 in DNA: TGTGCCAGCGGAGGGATCGGCTATGGCTACACCTTC.

V is TRBV28 and J is TRBJ1-6, with D possibly being TRBD1 (5 bases). Germline V gene data show CDR1 as MDHEN and CDR2 as SYDVKM. This CDR3 comprises 15 residues. V was cut by 6 bases and J by 7 bases, with 16 bases left in between. The CDR3 DNA follows: TGTGCCAGCAGGTCCCAAGACAGAATGAATTCACCCCTCCACTTT. This codes for CASRSQDRMNSPLHF.

This clone occurred a few times. The chain uses TRBV4-3 and TRBJ1-5; weak D call: TRBD1 (5 bases). The germline gives CDR1 LGHNA, CDR2 YSLEER. The germline V and J ends were trimmed by 3 bases and 6 bases, with 15 bases remaining between them. CDR3 length: 15 residues. The CDR3 reads CASSQTQGSGQPQHF. CDR3 DNA: TGCGCCAGCAGCCAGACTCAGGGTTCGGGTCAGCCCCAGCATTTT.

The V call is TRBV5-6, the J call TRBJ2-7, with 9 bases lining up with TRBD2. Germline V CDR1 and CDR2: SGHDT, YYEEEE. The CDR3 sequence is 13 residues long. The J segment lost 12 bases and the V segment lost 3 bases, leaving 10 bases of the junction unmatched. The DNA for the CDR3 is TGTGCCAGCAGCTGGTCCTTAGCGGGGGTGATGTACTTC. This gives the protein CASSWSLAGVMYF. Full variable domain (missing parts from reference TRBV5-6 and TRBJ2-7): DAGVTQSPTHLIKTRGQQVTLRCSPKSGHDTVSWYQQALGQGPQFIFQYYEEEERQRGNFPDRFSGHQFPNYSSELNVNALLLGDSALYLCASSWSLAGVMYFGPGTRLTVT.

The rearrangement joins TRBV15 to TRBJ1-2; TRBD1 aligns across 9 bases. Germline loops: CDR1 LNHNV, CDR2 YYDKDF (reference sequence). The junction had 16 bases not matched to a gene; V was cut back by 0 bases and J by 2 bases. There are 20 residues in the CDR3. In nucleotides, the CDR3 is TGTGCCACCAGCAGAGAACTGGTAGTACAGGGGGCTTATTCCAACTATGGCTACACCTTC. This gives the protein CATSRELVVQGAYSNYGYTF. The full variable domain, in which reference TRBV15 and TRBJ1-2 provide the parts outside the CDR3, is DAMVIQNPRYQVTQFGKPVTLSCSQTLNHNVMYWYQQKSSQAPKLLFHYYDKDFNNEADTPDNFQSRRPNTSFCFLDIRSPGLGDTAMYLCATSRELVVQGAYSNYGYTFGSGTRLTVV.